These 10 T cell receptor beta chains share one sample of origin, sequenced in a study of CD8 T cells in ankylosing spondylitis. The study, taken as a whole, reports: One TCR beta motif, made up of roughly eight highly homologous variants, appeared characteristic of ankylosing spondylitis blood.

For these TCRs, the target antigens are not known. TCRdb used MiXCR to reprocess the 5' RACE reads, holding one entry per CDR3 protein. The repertoire includes 390,000 or so distinct CDR3 sequences, about a fifth of them detected once, and approximately 16% sits in the top ten. What was sequenced was blood, either unsorted or a sorted T cell fraction (not recorded which). The origin of the receptors is a male donor with ankylosing spondylitis.

The chain employs TRBV7-8 and TRBJ2-7, with D uncertain. Germline assignment: CDR1 SGHVS and CDR2 FQNEAQ. The CDR3 has 15 residues. V was cut by 4 bases and J by 4 bases, with 17 bases left in between. The CDR3 region is CASSSARTADYEQYF. The CDR3 coding sequence is TGTGCCAGCAGCTCCGCCCGGACCGCCGATTACGAGCAGTACTTC.

This chain connects TRBV29-1 to TRBJ1-4, with D perhaps TRBD1 (6 bases). This CDR3 has 14 residues. V was cut by 4 bases and J by 3 bases, with 12 bases left in between. Germline V gene sequence: CDR1 SQVTM, CDR2 ANQGSEA. The DNA for the CDR3 is TGCAGCGTTGGGGGGGCTGGGGCTAATGAAAAACTGTTTTTT. Protein product: CSVGGAGANEKLFF.

J is TRBJ2-7 and V is TRBV29-1; 10 positions agree with TRBD2. The CDR3 loop spans 12 amino acids. The V gene end was trimmed by 7 bases and the J gene end by 7 bases; junction bases not matched to a gene: 7. Germline CDR1 is SQVTM and CDR2 is ANQGSEA. CDR3 nucleotide sequence: TGCAGCGCTAGCGGGGGCCGTTTTGAGCAGTACTTC. Protein: CSASGGRFEQYF.

The J gene is TRBJ2-7, the V gene TRBV28; no clear D gene. From germline, CDR1 is MDHEN and CDR2 SYDVKM. The length of the CDR3 is 12 residues. Trimming took 5 bases from V and 5 from J, leaving 10 bases between them. CDR3: CASSPTNDEQYF. The CDR3 DNA reads as TGTGCCAGCAGTCCCACGAACGACGAGCAGTACTTC.

This sequence joins TRBV28 and TRBJ2-3; 7 bases line up with TRBD2. V lost 7 bases, J lost 0 bases, and 4 bases stayed unmatched. This CDR3 comprises 14 residues. Germline lookup yields CDR1 MDHEN and CDR2 SYDVKM. This CDR3 reads CASTGGVSTDTQYF. The CDR3 DNA reads TGTGCCAGCACTGGGGGGGTAAGCACAGATACGCAGTATTTT.

V usage is TRBV20-1 and J usage is TRBJ1-2; D may be TRBD1 (5 bases). The CDR3 spans 13 residues. V gave up 5 bases and J gave up 4 bases, with 14 bases separating them. The germline CDR1 and CDR2 sequences are DFQATT and SNEGSKA (reference sequence). CDR3 DNA: TGCAGTGCTTCAACCGGGGGTGTCTATGGCTACACCTTC. It yields the protein CSASTGGVYGYTF.

The V and J genes are TRBV18 and TRBJ2-7; D not certain. Germline V CDR1 and CDR2: KGHSH, LQKENI. Trimming left V 5 bases short and J 7 bases short, with 15 bases between. CDR3 size: 13 residues. The CDR3 reads CASSTRTVREQYF. The CDR3 nucleotides read TGTGCCAGCTCAACCAGGACGGTACGGGAGCAGTACTTC.

The gene calls are TRBV5-1 and TRBJ2-5, with TRBD1 as a possible D gene (5 bases). Germline V gives CDR1 SGHRS, CDR2 YFSETQ. Trimming cost V 1 base and J 1 base, with 8 bases left between them. This CDR3 has 14 amino acids. The CDR3 region is CASSLPGSQETQYF. The CDR3 DNA reads as TGCGCCAGCAGCTTGCCAGGGTCCCAAGAGACCCAGTACTTC. Complete variable domain (other parts from reference TRBV5-1 and TRBJ2-5): KAGVTQTPRYLIKTRGQQVTLSCSPISGHRSVSWYQQTPGQGLQFLFEYFSETQRNKGNFPGRFSGRQFSNSRSEMNVSTLELGDSALYLCASSLPGSQETQYFGPGTRLLVL.

This clonotype was seen a few times. The chain is built from TRBV7-2 and TRBJ1-5; D is uncertain. The CDR3 has 13 amino acids. Germline V gene sequence: CDR1 SGHTA, CDR2 FQGNSA. V was trimmed by 3 bases and J by 2 bases, leaving 5 bases between them. DNA for the CDR3: TGTGCCAGCAGCTTGCGGGGCAATCAGCCCCAGCATTTT. Encoded protein: CASSLRGNQPQHF.

The chain recombines TRBV4-1 with TRBJ2-2; D is perhaps TRBD2 (5 bases). V lost 0 bases, J lost 8 bases, and 13 bases lay in between. The CDR3 has 15 residues. The germline V gene has CDR1 MGHRA and CDR2 YSYEKL. CDR3 in DNA: TGCGCCAGCAGCCAAGATGGAACTAGGGTGGGGGAGCTGTTTTTT. This codes for CASSQDGTRVGELFF.